One and the same sample provided the 8 T cell receptor beta chains below, sequenced in a study of blood T cell repertoires in COVID-19. Profiled with immunoSEQ multiplex PCR; TCRdb holds only in-frame clones, not every one. The data hold 220,000 or so clones, with more than 65% observed a single time. Sequencing input: peripheral blood. The origin of the receptors is a woman in her thirties who had recovered from COVID-19.

V usage is TRBV11-2 and J usage is TRBJ2-5; tentative D call: TRBD2 (5 bases). The CDR3 is 14 residues long. Looked up from germline, CDR1 is SGHAT and CDR2 is FQNNGV. Trimming left V 1 base short and J 5 bases short, with 11 bases between. The CDR3 bases are TGTGCCAGCAGCTTAGGGGGAGTCGGGGAGACCCAGTACTTC. Amino acids: CASSLGGVGETQYF.

The chain has TRBV7-2 and TRBJ2-1; D may be TRBD2 (5 bases). Trimming left V 7 bases short and J 2 bases short, with 15 bases between. Germline V gives CDR1 SGHTA, CDR2 FQGNSA. The length of the CDR3 is 15 residues. The CDR3 loop is CASTGRADAYNEQFF. The CDR3 DNA reads TGTGCCAGCACCGGGCGAGCGGACGCCTACAATGAGCAGTTCTTC.

V gene TRBV4-2 combines with J gene TRBJ2-7; 8 bases are shared with TRBD2. The CDR3 consists of 16 residues. Trimming took 0 bases from V and 2 from J; bases not matched to a gene: 6. The germline gives CDR1 LGHNA, CDR2 YNFKEQ. CDR3 amino acids: CASSQEIGLAPYEQYF. The CDR3 nucleotides read TGTGCCAGCAGCCAAGAAATTGGACTAGCACCCTACGAGCAGTACTTC.

The rearrangement joins TRBV11-2 to TRBJ2-2, with TRBD2 identical over 11 bases. Germline V lookup: CDR1 SGHAT, CDR2 FQNNGV. The CDR3 is 17 residues long. V gave up 1 base and J gave up 5 bases; unmatched junction bases: 6. CDR3 DNA: TGTGCCAGCAGCTTAGGATATGGGACTAGCGGAACCGGGGAGCTGTTTTTT. As protein: CASSLGYGTSGTGELFF. Full variable domain (missing parts from reference TRBV11-2 and TRBJ2-2): EAGVAQSPRYKIIEKRQSVAFWCNPISGHATLYWYQQILGQGPKLLIQFQNNGVVDDSQLPKDRFSAERLKGVDSTLKIQPAKLEDSAVYLCASSLGYGTSGTGELFFGEGSRLTVL.

The CDR3 loop is CASSVASSGIYEQYF. The CDR3 DNA follows: TGTGCCAGCAGCGTAGCCTCCAGCGGGATTTACGAGCAGTACTTC. This chain links TRBV9 with TRBJ2-7, with 7 bases lining up with TRBD2. Germline V gives CDR1 SGDLS, CDR2 YYNGEE. V gave up 0 bases and J gave up 4 bases; unmatched junction bases: 7. CDR3 size: 15 residues.

The chain combines TRBV3-1 (or the pseudogene TRBV3-2) with TRBJ2-4; 12 nucleotides agree with TRBD2. This CDR3 is 16 amino acids long. CDR1 LGHDT and CDR2 YNNKEL come from the germline V gene (reference sequence). Trimming took 0 bases from V and 8 from J; bases not matched to a gene: 5. Here the CDR3 reads CASSQEGLAGGDIQYF. DNA of the CDR3: TGTGCCAGCAGCCAAGAAGGGCTAGCGGGAGGGGACATTCAGTACTTC.

This chain uses TRBV27 with TRBJ2-1; 8 bases line up with TRBD1. From germline, CDR1 is MNHEY and CDR2 SMNVEV (reference sequence). This CDR3 is 13 amino acids long. V lost 7 bases, J lost 7 bases, and 6 bases stayed unmatched. The CDR3 sequence is CASTMTGENEQFF. For the CDR3, the DNA is TGTGCCAGCACCATGACAGGGGAAAATGAGCAGTTCTTC.

The chain recombines TRBV9 with TRBJ2-3; maybe TRBD1 (6 bases). V lost 3 bases, J lost 0 bases, and 8 bases lay in between. This CDR3 has 14 amino acids. From germline, CDR1 is SGDLS and CDR2 YYNGEE. For the CDR3, the DNA is TGTGCCAGCAGCGATCAGGGGAGCACAGATACGCAGTATTTT. Its protein is CASSDQGSTDTQYF.